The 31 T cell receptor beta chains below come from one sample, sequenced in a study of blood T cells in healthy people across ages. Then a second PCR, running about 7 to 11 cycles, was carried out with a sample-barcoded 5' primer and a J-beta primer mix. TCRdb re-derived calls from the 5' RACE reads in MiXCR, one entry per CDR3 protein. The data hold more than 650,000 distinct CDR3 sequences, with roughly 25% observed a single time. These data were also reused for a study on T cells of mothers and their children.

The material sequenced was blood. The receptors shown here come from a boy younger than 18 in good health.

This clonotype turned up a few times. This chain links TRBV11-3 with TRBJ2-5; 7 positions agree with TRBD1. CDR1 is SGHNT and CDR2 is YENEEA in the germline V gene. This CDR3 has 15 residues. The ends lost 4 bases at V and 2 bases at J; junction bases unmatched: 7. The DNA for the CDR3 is TGTGCCAGCAGCTCCCGGACAGGACCTCAAGAGACCCAGTACTTC. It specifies CASSSRTGPQETQYF.

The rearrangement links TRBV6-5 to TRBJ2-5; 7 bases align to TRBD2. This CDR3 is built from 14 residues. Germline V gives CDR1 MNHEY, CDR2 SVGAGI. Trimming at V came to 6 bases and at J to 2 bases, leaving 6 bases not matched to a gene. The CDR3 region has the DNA TGTGCCAGCAGGACGGGACTATTACAAGAGACCCAGTACTTC. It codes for CASRTGLLQETQYF.

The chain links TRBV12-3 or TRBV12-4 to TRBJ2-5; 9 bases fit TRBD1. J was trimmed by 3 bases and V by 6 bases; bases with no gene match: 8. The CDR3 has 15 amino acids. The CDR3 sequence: CASRADRGGEETQYF. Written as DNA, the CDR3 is TGTGCCAGCAGGGCCGACAGGGGGGGTGAAGAGACCCAGTACTTC.

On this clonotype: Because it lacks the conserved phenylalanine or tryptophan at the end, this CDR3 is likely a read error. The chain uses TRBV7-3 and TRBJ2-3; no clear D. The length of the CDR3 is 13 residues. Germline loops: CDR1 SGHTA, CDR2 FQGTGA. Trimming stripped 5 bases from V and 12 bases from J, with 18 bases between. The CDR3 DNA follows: TGTGCCAGCAGCCCAGGCTCGGCCTCGGGCCAGTATCTT. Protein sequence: CASSPGSASGQYL.

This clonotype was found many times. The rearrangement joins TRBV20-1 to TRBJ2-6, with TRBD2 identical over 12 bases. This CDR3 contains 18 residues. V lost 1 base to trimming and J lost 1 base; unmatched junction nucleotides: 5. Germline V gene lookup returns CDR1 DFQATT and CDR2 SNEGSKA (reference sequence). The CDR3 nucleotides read TGCAGTGCTAGAGTTACTAGCGGGGGGACGTCTGGGGCCAACGTCCTGACTTTC. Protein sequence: CSARVTSGGTSGANVLTF.

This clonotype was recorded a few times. CDR3 sequence (DNA): TGTGCCAGCAGTACCAGGACAGAAGAGACCCAGTACTTC. This codes for CASSTRTEETQYF. This chain links TRBV6-5 with TRBJ2-5; D is possibly TRBD1 (6 bases). The length of the CDR3 is 13 residues. The germline CDR1 and CDR2 sequences are MNHEY and SVGAGI. The germline V and J ends were trimmed by 5 bases and 3 bases, with 10 bases remaining between them.

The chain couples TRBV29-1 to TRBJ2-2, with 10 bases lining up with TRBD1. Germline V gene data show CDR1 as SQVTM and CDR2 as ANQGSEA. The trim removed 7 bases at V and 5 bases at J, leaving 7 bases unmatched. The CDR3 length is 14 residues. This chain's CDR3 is CSGIGTGATGELFF. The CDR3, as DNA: TGCAGCGGAATAGGGACAGGGGCGACCGGGGAGCTGTTTTTT.

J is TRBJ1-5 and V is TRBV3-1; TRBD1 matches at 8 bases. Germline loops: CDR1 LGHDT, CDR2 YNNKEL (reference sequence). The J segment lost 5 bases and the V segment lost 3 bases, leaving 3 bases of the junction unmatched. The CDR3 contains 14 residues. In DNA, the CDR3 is TGTGCCAGCAGCCACGGACAGGGTTATCAGCCCCAGCATTTT. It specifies CASSHGQGYQPQHF.

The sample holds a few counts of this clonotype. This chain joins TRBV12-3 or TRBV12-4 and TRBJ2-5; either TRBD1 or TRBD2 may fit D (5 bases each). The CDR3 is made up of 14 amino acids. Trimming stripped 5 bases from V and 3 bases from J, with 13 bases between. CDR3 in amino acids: CASSDPGREETQYF. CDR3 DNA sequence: TGTGCCAGCAGTGACCCAGGGCGGGAAGAGACCCAGTACTTC.

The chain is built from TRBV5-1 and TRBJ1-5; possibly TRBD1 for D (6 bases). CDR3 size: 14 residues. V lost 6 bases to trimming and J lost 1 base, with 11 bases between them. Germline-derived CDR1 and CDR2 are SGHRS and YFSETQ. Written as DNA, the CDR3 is TGCGCCAGCACAGAAGGGGGGAGCAATCAGCCCCAGCATTTT. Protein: CASTEGGSNQPQHF.

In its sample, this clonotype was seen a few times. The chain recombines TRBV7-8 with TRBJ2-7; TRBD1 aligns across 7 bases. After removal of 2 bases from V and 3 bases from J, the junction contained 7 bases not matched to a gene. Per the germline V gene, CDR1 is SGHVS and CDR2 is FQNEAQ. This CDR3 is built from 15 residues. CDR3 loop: CASSLPRTGLYEQYF. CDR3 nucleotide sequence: TGTGCCAGCAGCTTACCTCGGACAGGACTCTACGAGCAGTACTTC. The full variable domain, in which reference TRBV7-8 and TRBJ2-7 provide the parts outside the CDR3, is GAGVSQSPRYKVAKRGQDVALRCDPISGHVSLFWYQQALGQGPEFLTYFQNEAQLDKSGLPSDRFFAERPEGSVSTLKIQRTQQEDSAVYLCASSLPRTGLYEQYFGPGTRLTVT.

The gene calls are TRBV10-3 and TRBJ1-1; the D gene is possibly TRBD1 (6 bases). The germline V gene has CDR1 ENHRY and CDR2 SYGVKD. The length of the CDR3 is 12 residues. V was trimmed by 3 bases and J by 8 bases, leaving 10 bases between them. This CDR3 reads CAISEGQREAFF. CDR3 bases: TGTGCCATCAGTGAAGGACAGCGAGAAGCTTTCTTT.

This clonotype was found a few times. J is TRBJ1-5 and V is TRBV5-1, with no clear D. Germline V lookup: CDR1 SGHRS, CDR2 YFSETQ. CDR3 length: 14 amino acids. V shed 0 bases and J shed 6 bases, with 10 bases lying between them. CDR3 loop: CASSLDSTGQPQHF. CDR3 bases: TGCGCCAGCAGCTTGGACAGCACCGGTCAGCCCCAGCATTTT.

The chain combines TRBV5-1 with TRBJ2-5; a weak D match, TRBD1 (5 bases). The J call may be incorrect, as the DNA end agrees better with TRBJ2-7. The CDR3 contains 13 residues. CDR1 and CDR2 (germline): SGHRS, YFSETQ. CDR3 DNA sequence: TGCGCCAGCAGCTATGACAGCGCCTACGAGCAGTACTTC. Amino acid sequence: CASSYDSAYEQYF.

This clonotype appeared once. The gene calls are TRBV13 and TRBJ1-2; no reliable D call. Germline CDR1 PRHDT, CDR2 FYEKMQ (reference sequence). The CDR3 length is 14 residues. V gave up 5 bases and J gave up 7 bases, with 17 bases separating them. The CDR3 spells CASSPGGVLSGYTF. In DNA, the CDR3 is TGTGCCAGCAGCCCAGGTGGGGTTTTAAGTGGCTACACCTTC.

DNA for the CDR3: TGTGCCAGCTGGGTCTCTGGGGCCAACGTCCTGACTTTC. It codes for CASWVSGANVLTF. V usage is TRBV6-1 and J usage is TRBJ2-6; D is uncertain. The V end was cut by 8 bases, the J end by 0 bases, with 5 bases between. Germline assignment: CDR1 MNHNS and CDR2 SASEGT. This CDR3 region has 13 residues.

CDR3 coding DNA: TGCAGCGCGAAAGGCGTGCAGTACGAGCAGTACTTC. This encodes CSAKGVQYEQYF. The rearrangement uses TRBV29-1 and TRBJ2-7; no reliable D call. The CDR3 covers 12 residues. Germline lookup yields CDR1 SQVTM and CDR2 ANQGSEA. Trimming pared 7 bases from V and 4 bases from J, leaving 14 bases between.

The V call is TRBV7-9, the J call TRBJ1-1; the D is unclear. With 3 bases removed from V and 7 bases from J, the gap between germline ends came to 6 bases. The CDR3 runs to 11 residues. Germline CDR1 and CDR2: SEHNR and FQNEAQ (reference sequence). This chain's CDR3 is CASSFVREAFF. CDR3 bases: TGTGCCAGCAGCTTCGTGCGTGAAGCTTTCTTT.

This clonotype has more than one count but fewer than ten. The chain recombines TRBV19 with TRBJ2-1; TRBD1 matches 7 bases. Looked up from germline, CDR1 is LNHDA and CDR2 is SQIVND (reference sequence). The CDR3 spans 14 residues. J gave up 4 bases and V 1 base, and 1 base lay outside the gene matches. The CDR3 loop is CASSIGQGYNEQFF. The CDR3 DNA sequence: TGTGCCAGTAGTATAGGACAGGGTTACAATGAGCAGTTCTTC.

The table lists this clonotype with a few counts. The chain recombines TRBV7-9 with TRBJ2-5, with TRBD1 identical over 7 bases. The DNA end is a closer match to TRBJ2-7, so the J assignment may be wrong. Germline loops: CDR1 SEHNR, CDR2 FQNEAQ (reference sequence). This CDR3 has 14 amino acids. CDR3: CASSDPTGNYEQYF. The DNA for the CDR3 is TGTGCCAGCAGCGATCCGACAGGGAACTACGAGCAGTACTTC.

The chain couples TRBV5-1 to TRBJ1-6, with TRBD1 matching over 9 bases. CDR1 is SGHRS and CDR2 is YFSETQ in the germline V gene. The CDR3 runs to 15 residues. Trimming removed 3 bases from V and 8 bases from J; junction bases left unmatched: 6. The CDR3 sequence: CASSSGDRVHSPLHF. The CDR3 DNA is TGCGCCAGCAGCTCCGGGGACAGGGTACATTCACCCCTCCACTTT.

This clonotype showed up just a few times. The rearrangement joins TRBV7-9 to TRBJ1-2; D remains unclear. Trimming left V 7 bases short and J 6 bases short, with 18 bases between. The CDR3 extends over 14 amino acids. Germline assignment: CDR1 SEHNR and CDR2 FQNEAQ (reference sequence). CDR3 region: CASTPRGPRDGYTF. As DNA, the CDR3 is TGTGCCAGCACCCCCCGCGGCCCACGAGATGGCTACACCTTC.

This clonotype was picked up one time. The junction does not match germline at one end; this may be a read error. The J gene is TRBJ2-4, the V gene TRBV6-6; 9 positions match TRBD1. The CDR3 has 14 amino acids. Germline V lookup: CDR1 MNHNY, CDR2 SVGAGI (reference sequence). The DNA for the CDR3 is TGTGCCAGCAGTTTCCTGGACAGGGGAAACATTCCGTACTTC. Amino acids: CASSFLDRGNIPYF.

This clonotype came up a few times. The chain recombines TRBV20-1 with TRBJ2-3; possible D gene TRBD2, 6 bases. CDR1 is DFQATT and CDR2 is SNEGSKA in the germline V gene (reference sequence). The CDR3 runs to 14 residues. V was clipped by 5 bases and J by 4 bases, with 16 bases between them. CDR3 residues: CSAEAVEGADTQYF. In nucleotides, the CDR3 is TGCAGTGCTGAGGCGGTGGAGGGCGCAGATACGCAGTATTTT.

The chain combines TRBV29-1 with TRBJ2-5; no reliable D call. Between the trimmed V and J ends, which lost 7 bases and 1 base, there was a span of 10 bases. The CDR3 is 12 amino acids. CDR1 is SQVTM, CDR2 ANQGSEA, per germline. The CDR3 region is CSAMTTQETQYF. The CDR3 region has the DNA TGCAGCGCGATGACAACCCAAGAGACCCAGTACTTC.

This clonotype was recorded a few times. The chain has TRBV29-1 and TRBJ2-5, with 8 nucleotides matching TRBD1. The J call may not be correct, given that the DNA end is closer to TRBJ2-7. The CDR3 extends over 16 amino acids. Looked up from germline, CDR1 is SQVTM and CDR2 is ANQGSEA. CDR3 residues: CSVEVSGTGDTYEQYF. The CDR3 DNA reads TGCAGCGTTGAAGTTTCCGGGACAGGCGACACCTACGAGCAGTACTTC.

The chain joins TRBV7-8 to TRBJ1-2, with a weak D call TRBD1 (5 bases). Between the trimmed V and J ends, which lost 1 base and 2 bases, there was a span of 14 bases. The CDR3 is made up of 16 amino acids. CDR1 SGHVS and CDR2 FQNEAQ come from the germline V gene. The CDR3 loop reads CASSLEVRDLNYGYTF. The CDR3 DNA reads TGTGCCAGCAGCTTAGAGGTCAGGGACCTAAACTATGGCTACACCTTC. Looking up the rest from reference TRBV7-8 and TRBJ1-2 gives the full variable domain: GAGVSQSPRYKVAKRGQDVALRCDPISGHVSLFWYQQALGQGPEFLTYFQNEAQLDKSGLPSDRFFAERPEGSVSTLKIQRTQQEDSAVYLCASSLEVRDLNYGYTFGSGTRLTVV.

The CDR3 reads CASSGSSGGWVETQYF. The DNA of the CDR3 is TGTGCCAGCAGTGGATCTAGCGGGGGGTGGGTGGAGACCCAGTACTTC. This chain links TRBV2 with TRBJ2-5; TRBD2 agrees at 11 bases. The V segment lost 4 bases and the J segment 5 bases; nucleotides outside the gene matches: 9. CDR3 length: 16 amino acids. Germline CDR1 and CDR2: SNHLY and FYNNEI.

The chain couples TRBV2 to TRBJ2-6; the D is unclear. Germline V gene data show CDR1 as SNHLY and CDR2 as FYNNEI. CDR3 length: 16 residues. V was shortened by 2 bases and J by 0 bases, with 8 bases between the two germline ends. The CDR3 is CASSEPYPSGANVLTF. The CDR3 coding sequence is TGTGCCAGCAGTGAACCATACCCCTCTGGGGCCAACGTCCTGACTTTC.

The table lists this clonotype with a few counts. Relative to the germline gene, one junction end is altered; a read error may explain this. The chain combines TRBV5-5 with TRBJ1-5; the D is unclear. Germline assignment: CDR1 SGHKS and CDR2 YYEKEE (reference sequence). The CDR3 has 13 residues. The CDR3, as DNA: TGTCCCAGCAGCTTGAGTTATAATCAGCCCCAGCATTTT. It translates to CPSSLSYNQPQHF.

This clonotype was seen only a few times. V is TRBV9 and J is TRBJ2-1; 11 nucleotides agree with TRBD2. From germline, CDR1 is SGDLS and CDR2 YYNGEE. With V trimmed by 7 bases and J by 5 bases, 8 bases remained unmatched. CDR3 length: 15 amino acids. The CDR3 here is CASGTGTSGHNEQFF. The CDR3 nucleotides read TGTGCCAGCGGAACCGGGACTAGCGGACACAATGAGCAGTTCTTC.